The 15 T cell receptor beta chains below were found in one sample sequenced in a study of shared clonotypes between healthy human individuals. Produced via immunoSEQ multiplex PCR; TCRdb's table is partial and in-frame only. The sample shows around 700,000 clones, about 92% of them seen only once. The naive CD8 fraction comprised CD45RO-negative cells positively selected for CCR7 and excluded terminally differentiated effector memory CD45RA+ cells. Sequencing input: naive CD8+ T cells sorted from blood. All receptors come from a man aged 25 to 45 in good health.

The chain combines TRBV28 with TRBJ1-5, with TRBD1 identical over 7 bases. With 6 bases clipped from V and 3 bases from J, the junction kept 11 bases outside the gene matches. The length of the CDR3 is 16 residues. Germline CDR1 and CDR2: MDHEN and SYDVKM. CDR3 residues: CASSLRQGLFNQPQHF. The CDR3 DNA follows: TGTGCCAGCAGCCTCAGACAGGGTCTTTTCAATCAGCCCCAGCATTTT.

This chain joins TRBV4-1 and TRBJ2-7; possibly TRBD1 for D (6 bases). The germline CDR1 and CDR2 sequences are MGHRA and YSYEKL. The CDR3 extends over 13 amino acids. Trimming left V 3 bases short and J 11 bases short, with 17 bases between. As DNA, the CDR3 is TGCGCCAGCAGCCAGGCTATCGGGACACTTGAGTACTTC. Translation gives CASSQAIGTLEYF.

The chain combines TRBV28 with TRBJ2-5; 14 nucleotides match TRBD2. The J segment lost 7 bases and the V segment lost 3 bases, leaving 13 bases of the junction unmatched. The CDR3 sequence is 18 residues long. CDR1 MDHEN and CDR2 SYDVKM come from the germline V gene. This CDR3 reads CASSFPSGTSGGRRTQYF. The CDR3 nucleotides read TGTGCCAGCAGTTTTCCTTCCGGGACTAGCGGGGGCCGACGGACCCAGTACTTC.

This chain joins TRBV15 and TRBJ2-3, with 8 bases aligning to TRBD2. Germline V gene lookup returns CDR1 LNHNV and CDR2 YYDKDF (reference sequence). The V segment lost 0 bases and the J segment 6 bases; nucleotides outside the gene matches: 11. The CDR3 is made up of 17 amino acids. The CDR3 bases are TGTGCCACCAGCAGAGATCTACGGACTAGCTGGCGGGATACGCAGTATTTT. Translation: CATSRDLRTSWRDTQYF.

The J gene is TRBJ2-3, the V gene TRBV7-9; D remains ambiguous. Per the germline V gene, CDR1 is SEHNR and CDR2 is FQNEAQ (reference sequence). Between the trimmed V and J ends, which lost 4 bases and 5 bases, there was a span of 13 bases. The CDR3 totals 14 residues. CDR3 region: CASSSHRALDTQYF. The CDR3 nucleotides are TGTGCCAGCAGCTCCCACCGGGCCCTAGATACGCAGTATTTT.

The genes are TRBV28 and TRBJ2-1; D may be TRBD1 or TRBD2 (5 bases each). The CDR3 consists of 13 residues. The V end lost 3 bases, the J end lost 7 bases, and 10 bases lay between the germline ends. CDR1 and CDR2 from the germline V gene are MDHEN and SYDVKM. The CDR3 here is CASSLGPGNEQFF. CDR3 DNA sequence: TGTGCCAGCAGTTTGGGGCCGGGGAATGAGCAGTTCTTC.

The J gene is TRBJ2-1, the V gene TRBV15; D tentatively reads TRBD1 or TRBD2 (6 bases each). V lost 0 bases to trimming and J lost 3 bases, with 9 bases between them. Germline values: CDR1 LNHNV, CDR2 YYDKDF (reference sequence). This CDR3 region has 15 residues. The CDR3 DNA sequence: TGTGCCACCAGCAGAGAGAGGGGGGTCTACAATGAGCAGTTCTTC. It yields the protein CATSRERGVYNEQFF.

The V and J genes are TRBV5-8 and TRBJ1-1; the D is unclear. Trimming stripped 1 base from V and 4 bases from J, with 14 bases between. The CDR3 has 15 residues. Germline V gene lookup returns CDR1 SGHTS and CDR2 YDEGEE. The CDR3 protein is CASSLSMGLVTEAFF. In nucleotides, the CDR3 is TGTGCCAGCAGCTTGAGTATGGGGTTGGTCACTGAAGCTTTCTTT.

This rearrangement joins TRBV6-4 to TRBJ1-2; 8 bases map to TRBD1. After removal of 3 bases from V and 3 bases from J, the junction contained 0 bases not matched to a gene. Germline V gives CDR1 MRHNA, CDR2 SNTAGT. CDR3 size: 13 residues. CDR3 in amino acids: CASSETGDYGYTF. For the CDR3, the DNA is TGTGCCAGCAGTGAGACAGGGGACTATGGCTACACCTTC.

The chain uses TRBV10-3 and TRBJ2-1, with D possibly TRBD2 on 7 matching bases. The V gene lost 6 bases and the J gene lost 5 bases, with 23 bases spanning the gap. The CDR3 contains 17 residues. Germline assignment: CDR1 ENHRY and CDR2 SYGVKD. CDR3 sequence: CAIRAGGGGARDNEQFF. In nucleotides, the CDR3 is TGTGCCATCAGGGCCGGGGGCGGGGGCGCGAGGGACAATGAGCAGTTCTTC.

The genes are TRBV7-8 and TRBJ1-1; D not resolved. Per germline, CDR1 SGHVS and CDR2 FQNEAQ. The CDR3 extends over 15 amino acids. V shed 5 bases and J shed 6 bases, with 19 bases lying between them. CDR3 residues: CASSHIGPRRAEAFF. CDR3 nucleotides: TGTGCCAGCAGCCATATTGGACCCCGGAGGGCTGAAGCTTTCTTT.

The chain links TRBV13 to TRBJ2-1, with 7 bases lining up with TRBD2. Unmatched junction bases numbered 4, after V lost 2 bases and J lost 3 bases. The germline V gene encodes CDR1 PRHDT and CDR2 FYEKMQ (reference sequence). The CDR3 loop spans 15 amino acids. The CDR3 DNA sequence: TGTGCCAGCAGCTTAACGGGGAGGGACTACAATGAGCAGTTCTTC. It codes for CASSLTGRDYNEQFF.

This chain uses TRBV15 with TRBJ2-7, with D perhaps TRBD1 or TRBD2 (5 bases each). Germline V gives CDR1 LNHNV, CDR2 YYDKDF (reference sequence). The CDR3 covers 14 residues. V was pared by 3 bases and J by 0 bases, with 9 bases between. CDR3 sequence reads: CATSSRDDSYEQYF. For the CDR3, the DNA is TGTGCCACCAGCAGCCGGGACGACTCCTACGAGCAGTACTTC.

The chain recombines TRBV7-9 with TRBJ2-1, with D possibly being TRBD2 (6 bases). CDR3 length equals 18 residues. The germline V gene encodes CDR1 SEHNR and CDR2 FQNEAQ (reference sequence). V was clipped by 5 bases and J by 0 bases, with 20 bases between them. The CDR3: CASSLPLGEAPSYNEQFF. The CDR3 DNA reads TGTGCCAGCAGCCTCCCGTTGGGGGAGGCCCCCTCCTACAATGAGCAGTTCTTC.

The chain joins TRBV27 to TRBJ1-5, with 7 bases lining up with TRBD1. The germline CDR1 and CDR2 sequences are MNHEY and SMNVEV (reference sequence). This CDR3 contains 14 residues. Losses at the gene ends were 2 bases for V and 7 bases for J; bases not matched to a gene: 5. The CDR3 spells CASSLGQVRQPQHF. The CDR3 coding sequence is TGTGCCAGCAGTTTAGGACAGGTCCGGCAGCCCCAGCATTTT.